This T cell receptor (beta chain) was captured in a study of blood T cell repertoires in COVID-19. The repertoire was sequenced with immunoSEQ multiplex PCR; TCRdb's copy has only in-frame clones and lacks some. This table has a few hundred thousand clones, roughly nine tenths appearing once. The clonotype was recovered from a man in his late teens or twenties who had recovered from COVID-19. Sequenced: PBMCs or T cells enriched from blood (not recorded which).

The CDR3 spells CASSSLQGVYGYTF. The CDR3 DNA follows: TGTGCCAGCAGTTCCCTACAGGGAGTTTATGGCTACACCTTC. The rearrangement links TRBV28 to TRBJ1-2; possibly TRBD1 for D (6 bases). Germline assignment: CDR1 MDHEN and CDR2 SYDVKM. V lost 4 bases and J 5 bases, leaving 14 bases between the germline ends. The CDR3 has 14 residues.